The 30 T cell receptor beta chains presented below share a single source sample, sequenced in a study of T cell responses to AZD1222 COVID-19 vaccine. TCRdb's copy holds only in-frame clones and misses some; the assay was immunoSEQ multiplex PCR. The profile covers 83,000 or so clones, with 70% to 90% appearing a single time and roughly 4.7% taken by the ten largest. The starting material was peripheral blood, obtained on day 0 of MenACWY control vaccination. The receptors originated from an adult in good health.

The chain uses TRBV28 and TRBJ1-4; D perhaps matches TRBD1 (5 bases). CDR1 is MDHEN, CDR2 SYDVKM, per germline. Trimming took 4 bases from V and 8 from J, leaving 20 bases between them. The CDR3 totals 16 residues. The CDR3 sequence: CASSSPGEGQGEKLFF. The CDR3 bases are TGTGCCAGCAGTTCTCCTGGGGAGGGGCAAGGGGAAAAACTGTTTTTT.

V usage is TRBV14 and J usage is TRBJ1-4, with D tentatively TRBD1 (5 bases). V was shortened by 0 bases and J by 5 bases, with 7 bases between the two germline ends. In germline, CDR1 is SGHDN, CDR2 FVKESK. The CDR3 has 14 amino acids. In nucleotides, the CDR3 is TGTGCCAGCAGCCAAGATTACAGGAATGAAAAACTGTTTTTT. It yields the protein CASSQDYRNEKLFF. Based on the CDR3 plus reference TRBV14 and TRBJ1-4, the full variable domain is EAGVTQFPSHSVIEKGQTVTLRCDPISGHDNLYWYRRVMGKEIKFLLHFVKESKQDESGMPNNRFLAERTGGTYSTLKVQPAELEDSGVYFCASSQDYRNEKLFFGSGTQLSVL.

CDR3 protein: CASSTERRSGVGDTQYF. The CDR3 nucleotides are TGTGCCAGCAGCACCGAGAGGAGAAGCGGGGTGGGGGATACGCAGTATTTT. The chain uses TRBV5-4 and TRBJ2-3, with 7 nucleotides matching TRBD2. This CDR3 is 17 amino acids long. V was clipped by 4 bases and J by 6 bases; unmatched bases: 17. Germline lookup yields CDR1 SGHNT and CDR2 YYREEE (reference sequence). Complete variable domain (other parts from reference TRBV5-4 and TRBJ2-3): ETGVTQSPTHLIKTRGQQVTLRCSSQSGHNTVSWYQQALGQGPQFIFQYYREEENGRGNFPPRFSGLQFPNYSSELNVNALELDDSALYLCASSTERRSGVGDTQYFGPGTRLTVL.

This chain uses TRBV4-3 with TRBJ2-6; TRBD1 matches at 10 bases. V lost 1 base to trimming and J lost 10 bases; unmatched junction nucleotides: 4. The CDR3 contains 15 residues. Per germline, CDR1 LGHNA and CDR2 YSLEER. The CDR3 is CASSQVWDRGNVLTF. In DNA form, the CDR3 reads TGCGCCAGCAGCCAAGTCTGGGACAGGGGTAACGTCCTGACTTTC.

The V call is TRBV4-1, the J call TRBJ1-5; 8 nucleotides align to TRBD1. The trim removed 5 bases at V and 8 bases at J, leaving 11 bases unmatched. Germline-derived CDR1 and CDR2 are MGHRA and YSYEKL. The CDR3 contains 15 residues. CDR3 in DNA: TGCGCCAGCAGCTCCGGACAGGGCGGGAGAAAGCCCCAGCATTTT. Protein product: CASSSGQGGRKPQHF.

The J gene is TRBJ2-3, the V gene TRBV27; weak D call: TRBD1 (5 bases). V was trimmed by 0 bases and J by 4 bases, leaving 8 bases between them. This CDR3 region has 14 residues. Germline V CDR1 and CDR2: MNHEY, SMNVEV (reference sequence). Here the CDR3 DNA reads TGTGCCAGCAGTTTATCGACAGAATCAGATACGCAGTATTTT. Protein product: CASSLSTESDTQYF.

The CDR3 sequence is CASSPTLNTEAFF. The DNA of the CDR3 is TGTGCCAGCAGTCCTACACTGAACACTGAAGCTTTCTTT. The rearrangement uses TRBV6-6 and TRBJ1-1; D is undetermined. Germline V gene lookup returns CDR1 MNHNY and CDR2 SVGAGI (reference sequence). This CDR3 contains 13 residues. Trimming removed 5 bases at V and 0 bases at J, with 7 bases between.

This chain joins TRBV18 and TRBJ1-4, with D uncertain. Per germline, CDR1 KGHSH and CDR2 LQKENI. Between the trimmed V and J ends, which lost 2 bases and 6 bases, there was a span of 13 bases. The CDR3 is made up of 15 amino acids. Written as DNA, the CDR3 is TGTGCCAGCTCACCATTAGGACTGGGTGATGAAAAACTGTTTTTT. This sequence encodes CASSPLGLGDEKLFF.

This clone was observed a few times. J is TRBJ2-4 and V is TRBV19; the D gene is possibly TRBD2 (5 bases). Trimming took 5 bases from V and 4 from J, leaving 9 bases between them. The CDR3 is made up of 13 amino acids. Germline V gives CDR1 LNHDA, CDR2 SQIVND (reference sequence). CDR3 amino acids: CASSVDLKNIQYF. Written as DNA, the CDR3 is TGTGCCAGTAGTGTGGACTTGAAAAACATTCAGTACTTC. Filled out from reference TRBV19 and TRBJ2-4, the complete variable domain reads DGGITQSPKYLFRKEGQNVTLSCEQNLNHDAMYWYRQDPGQGLRLIYYSQIVNDFQKGDIAEGYSVSREKKESFPLTVTSAQKNPTAFYLCASSVDLKNIQYFGAGTRLSVL.

DNA for the CDR3: TGTGCCAGCAGCCAAGAGAGGGGCGGATGGGCTGAAGCTTTCTTT. Translated, it gives CASSQERGGWAEAFF. The chain recombines TRBV14 with TRBJ1-1, with D tentatively TRBD1 (5 bases). CDR1 is SGHDN and CDR2 is FVKESK in the germline V gene. The V end lost 0 bases, the J end lost 6 bases, and 14 bases lay between the germline ends. The CDR3 has 15 amino acids.

V is TRBV5-4 and J is TRBJ2-2; D may be TRBD2 (5 bases). V shed 4 bases and J shed 3 bases, with 13 bases lying between them. CDR3 length: 15 residues. CDR1 and CDR2 (germline): SGHNT, YYREEE (reference sequence). DNA for the CDR3: TGTGCCAGCAGCCAACTAGATAGGGACACCGGGGAGCTGTTTTTT. Translating it yields CASSQLDRDTGELFF.

The chain combines TRBV25-1 with TRBJ2-4, with D unclear. The CDR3 is 15 amino acids. Per germline, CDR1 MGHDK and CDR2 SYGVNS. V lost 5 bases, J lost 6 bases, and 17 bases lay in between. The CDR3 nucleotides are TGTGCCAGCAGTACCCCGGACGGTCCCCTAAACATTCAGTACTTC. Translated, it gives CASSTPDGPLNIQYF.

The chain links TRBV9 to TRBJ2-3; 9 positions match TRBD1. The CDR3 contains 15 residues. The junction had 1 base not matched to a gene; V was cut back by 0 bases and J by 2 bases. Germline CDR1 and CDR2: SGDLS and YYNGEE. The CDR3: CASSVGTGDTDTQYF. The CDR3 DNA reads as TGTGCCAGCAGCGTAGGGACAGGGGACACAGATACGCAGTATTTT.

The rearrangement links TRBV28 to TRBJ2-2; a possible D gene is TRBD2 (5 bases). Trimming took off 4 bases at V and 0 bases at J, with 6 bases between the two ends. This CDR3 is 14 amino acids long. Germline lookup yields CDR1 MDHEN and CDR2 SYDVKM. CDR3 protein: CASSSEANTGELFF. CDR3 nucleotides: TGTGCCAGCAGTTCGGAGGCGAACACCGGGGAGCTGTTTTTT.

This CDR3 is CASSSHTGTEAFF. CDR3 coding DNA: TGTGCCAGCAGCTCCCATACGGGGACTGAAGCTTTCTTT. This chain uses TRBV7-2 with TRBJ1-1; no firm D call. The CDR3 totals 13 residues. Germline-derived CDR1 and CDR2 are SGHTA and FQGNSA. Trimming shortened V by 4 bases and J by 5 bases, and 11 bases separated the two germline ends.

V gene TRBV4-1 combines with J gene TRBJ2-5; 13 bases map to TRBD2. The germline gives CDR1 MGHRA, CDR2 YSYEKL. V was clipped by 8 bases and J by 7 bases; unmatched bases: 19. CDR3 length equals 18 residues. The CDR3 sequence: CASSAGPGLAGTDGTQYF. CDR3 in DNA: TGCGCCAGCTCCGCCGGCCCGGGACTAGCGGGAACCGACGGGACCCAGTACTTC.

This chain connects TRBV14 to TRBJ2-7; 7 positions agree with TRBD2. The length of the CDR3 is 13 residues. Trimming removed 1 base from V and 7 bases from J; junction bases left unmatched: 4. Germline CDR1 reads SGHDN; CDR2 reads FVKESK. The chain's CDR3 is CASSQVPGGEQYF. CDR3 DNA: TGTGCCAGCAGCCAAGTTCCCGGGGGGGAGCAGTACTTC.

The chain recombines TRBV29-1 with TRBJ2-7; D possibly corresponds to TRBD2 (6 bases). CDR1 is SQVTM, CDR2 ANQGSEA, per germline. The CDR3 sequence is 16 residues long. V was cut by 7 bases and J by 6 bases, with 28 bases left in between. This CDR3 reads CSASYPRAGGKAEQYF. CDR3 bases: TGCAGCGCCTCCTACCCCCGGGCCGGGGGAAAAGCCGAGCAGTACTTC.

The V call is TRBV7-9, the J call TRBJ2-1, with D perhaps matching TRBD2 (6 bases). Germline CDR1 is SEHNR and CDR2 is FQNEAQ (reference sequence). The length of the CDR3 is 15 residues. The V gene lost 5 bases and the J gene lost 6 bases, with 17 bases spanning the gap. CDR3 loop: CASSPRRSGGNEQFF. CDR3 nucleotide sequence: TGTGCCAGCAGCCCCCGACGTTCCGGGGGCAATGAGCAGTTCTTC.

This sequence joins TRBV7-9 and TRBJ1-3; possible D gene TRBD1, 6 bases. The V gene lost 2 bases and the J gene lost 4 bases, with 15 bases spanning the gap. Germline V gene sequence: CDR1 SEHNR, CDR2 FQNEAQ (reference sequence). CDR3 length: 16 residues. CDR3 sequence reads: CASSLPPQGRGNTIYF. In DNA form, the CDR3 reads TGTGCCAGCAGCTTACCGCCACAGGGCAGGGGAAACACCATATATTTT. Drawing the rest from reference TRBV7-9 and TRBJ1-3, the complete variable domain is DTGVSQNPRHKITKRGQNVTFRCDPISEHNRLYWYRQTLGQGPEFLTYFQNEAQLEKSRLLSDRFSAERPKGSFSTLEIQRTEQGDSAMYLCASSLPPQGRGNTIYFGEGSWLTVV.

The CDR3 loop reads CASSNQGSYEQYF. CDR3 in DNA: TGTGCCAGTAGTAATCAGGGTTCCTACGAGCAGTACTTC. The genes are TRBV19 and TRBJ2-7; possibly TRBD1 for D (5 bases). Germline V gene data show CDR1 as LNHDA and CDR2 as SQIVND (reference sequence). V lost 4 bases and J 1 base, leaving 8 bases between the germline ends. The length of the CDR3 is 13 residues.

The rearrangement links TRBV29-1 to TRBJ2-1; no reliable D call. V lost 6 bases to trimming and J lost 15 bases, with 15 bases between them. Per germline, CDR1 SQVTM and CDR2 ANQGSEA. The CDR3 spans 10 residues. In DNA, the CDR3 is TGCAGCGTCGACCAAAACTACCCGTTCTTC. This codes for CSVDQNYPFF.

The chain is built from TRBV4-3 and TRBJ1-5, with D uncertain. The CDR3 has 15 amino acids. From germline, CDR1 is LGHNA and CDR2 YSLEER. The V end was cut by 4 bases, the J end by 2 bases, with 12 bases between. In nucleotides, the CDR3 is TGCGCCAGCAGCCCCTCAGACACTGGCAATCAGCCCCAGCATTTT. Translation: CASSPSDTGNQPQHF.

This clone was detected once. The chain employs TRBV27 and TRBJ2-7; 9 nucleotides align to TRBD2. Trimming removed 8 bases from V and 0 bases from J; junction bases left unmatched: 8. The CDR3 has 15 residues. Germline V gene data show CDR1 as MNHEY and CDR2 as SMNVEV (reference sequence). In DNA form, the CDR3 reads TGTGCCAGCCGTTCGGCACTAGCGGGCTCCTACGAGCAGTACTTC. It codes for CASRSALAGSYEQYF.

In this sample, this clone turned up once. The chain links TRBV7-8 to TRBJ2-2; D unresolved. CDR1 and CDR2 from the germline V gene are SGHVS and FQNEAQ. Trimming cost V 1 base and J 1 base, with 4 bases left between them. The CDR3 consists of 14 residues. CDR3 nucleotide sequence: TGTGCCAGCAGCTTAGAAGAGAACACCGGGGAGCTGTTTTTT. Amino acids: CASSLEENTGELFF.

J is TRBJ2-7 and V is TRBV30; D is unclear. CDR3 length: 17 amino acids. Germline V gene data show CDR1 as GTSNPN and CDR2 as SVGIG (reference sequence). The V gene lost 0 bases and the J gene lost 0 bases, with 18 bases spanning the gap. CDR3 sequence: CAWSVRLGARSSYEQYF. CDR3 DNA sequence: TGTGCCTGGAGTGTACGCTTAGGAGCGAGAAGCTCCTACGAGCAGTACTTC.

The chain combines TRBV2 with TRBJ1-5; 7 bases line up with TRBD1. J was trimmed by 0 bases and V by 4 bases; bases with no gene match: 6. Germline assignment: CDR1 SNHLY and CDR2 FYNNEI. The CDR3 contains 16 residues. CDR3: CASSATQGVSNQPQHF. The CDR3 DNA is TGTGCCAGCAGTGCCACCCAGGGGGTTAGCAATCAGCCCCAGCATTTT.

The chain carries TRBV10-2 and TRBJ2-4, with unresolved D. The CDR3 runs 14 residues. Per the germline V gene, CDR1 is WSHSY and CDR2 is SAAADI. V was cut by 5 bases and J by 0 bases, with 8 bases left in between. Written as DNA, the CDR3 is TGCGCCAGCAGTCCCGAACTAGCCAAAAACATTCAGTACTTC. Its protein product is CASSPELAKNIQYF.

This chain links TRBV2 with TRBJ1-1; D not certain. Germline loops: CDR1 SNHLY, CDR2 FYNNEI. This CDR3 region has 14 residues. V lost 4 bases and J lost 1, with 10 bases in between. The CDR3 loop is CASSAALRNTEAFF. The CDR3 region has the DNA TGTGCCAGCAGTGCGGCGTTGAGGAACACTGAAGCTTTCTTT.

This clone was observed a single time. The genes are TRBV11-2 and TRBJ1-1, with unresolved D. The CDR3 has 13 residues. V lost 5 bases, J lost 8 bases, and 15 bases lay in between. CDR1 is SGHAT, CDR2 FQNNGV, per germline. The CDR3 here is CASSQGLEQEAFF. CDR3 DNA sequence: TGTGCCAGCAGCCAAGGACTCGAACAGGAAGCTTTCTTT.